This T cell receptor (beta chain) was captured in a study of Graves' ophthalmopathy and Graves' hyperthyroidism. Whole-study results and caveats: Separation of ophthalmopathy from stable hyperthyroidism was achieved by a 13-signature model, at about 91% sensitivity and 70% to 82% specificity. Most expanded clonotypes from thyroid (those above 0.001 frequency) were also found in blood.

Hyperthyroidism patients, all newly diagnosed, had under 2 months' duration and ages of 18 to 65. The sequenced template was RNA, covering the TCR beta CDR3 region. RT-PCR was first run with HTBI primers, then multiplex PCR in a second round. Using its own MiXCR run on the multiplex PCR reads, TCRdb lists one record per CDR3 protein. Of a few hundred thousand distinct CDR3 sequences detected, roughly 15% appear once; the ten largest clones hold around 7%. The CDR3 extends over 12 amino acids. CDR1 is SQVTM, CDR2 ANQGSEA, per germline. This clonotype was seen a handful of times. The antigen is unknown. This may arise from a read error, as a much more abundant clone is one base away.

What was sequenced was peripheral blood. The rearrangement joins TRBV29-1 to TRBJ1-1; D is undetermined. The TCR comes from a woman younger than 35 with stable Graves' hyperthyroidism. This chain's CDR3 is CSVAEPGTEACF. CDR3 in DNA: TGCAGCGTTGCAGAGCCTGGCACTGAAGCTTGCTTT.